The clone carrying this T cell receptor beta chain was detected only a few times. This record belongs to a study of blood T cell repertoires in COVID-19. The wider study: The samples span acute and convalescent COVID-19 from the United States, Italy and Spain.

TCRdb's table, derived via immunoSEQ multiplex PCR, lists solely in-frame clones and lacks some. The sample includes under 250,000 clones, around four fifths of them seen just once. Trimming removed 2 bases from V and 8 bases from J; junction bases left unmatched: 8. Per the germline V gene, CDR1 is LGHNA and CDR2 is YNFKEQ. The CDR3 runs 16 residues. J is TRBJ1-6 and V is TRBV4-2; 8 nucleotides agree with TRBD1. The receptor was derived from a woman aged 55-69 years with active or convalescent COVID-19. Sequencing was done on a sample of peripheral blood. The CDR3 sequence: CASSQSGTGDHSPLHF. CDR3 bases: TGTGCCAGCAGCCAATCCGGGACAGGCGACCATTCACCCCTCCACTTT.